What follows are 10 T cell receptor beta chains derived from one specimen sequenced in a study of blood T cell repertoires in COVID-19. Assay used: immunoSEQ multiplex PCR; TCRdb lists only in-frame clones, some missing. Of approximately 110,000 clones in the sample, 85% were seen once. The specimen was peripheral blood. The source is a human donor in a cohort sampled during active COVID-19.

The rearrangement uses TRBV27 and TRBJ2-7; tentative D call: TRBD2 (5 bases). The CDR3 loop spans 13 amino acids. Germline V gene lookup returns CDR1 MNHEY and CDR2 SMNVEV (reference sequence). Trimming took 5 bases from V and 2 from J, leaving 10 bases between them. Here the CDR3 reads CASSREFTYEQYF. CDR3 DNA: TGTGCCAGCAGTAGGGAGTTTACCTACGAGCAGTACTTC.

This clone occurred a few times. The chain employs TRBV9 and TRBJ1-5; D unresolved. Germline CDR1 reads SGDLS; CDR2 reads YYNGEE. The CDR3 spans 15 residues. The V and J ends lost 2 bases and 1 base respectively, with 10 bases between them. In DNA form, the CDR3 reads TGTGCCAGCAGCGTCGAAGACACCAGCAATCAGCCCCAGCATTTT. This gives the protein CASSVEDTSNQPQHF.

The CDR3 is CATSDYSAGANVLTF. The CDR3, as DNA: TGTGCCACCAGTGATTACTCGGCTGGGGCCAACGTCCTGACTTTC. The chain has TRBV24-1 and TRBJ2-6, with no clear D. CDR3 length equals 15 residues. Between the trimmed V and J ends, which lost 2 bases and 2 bases, there was a span of 6 bases. Per the germline V gene, CDR1 is KGHDR and CDR2 is SFDVKD.

The rearrangement links TRBV5-1 to TRBJ2-2; D gene ambiguous. Germline-derived CDR1 and CDR2 are SGHRS and YFSETQ. Trimming cost V 7 bases and J 0 bases, with 19 bases left between them. This CDR3 comprises 17 residues. The CDR3: CASSETPGFANTGELFF. CDR3 DNA: TGCGCCAGCTCGGAGACCCCCGGGTTCGCGAACACCGGGGAGCTGTTTTTT.

In its sample, this clone was seen a few times. The rearrangement uses TRBV7-3 and TRBJ2-7, with 7 positions matching TRBD2. The CDR3 covers 14 residues. V shed 1 base, J shed 6 bases, and the junction held 6 bases outside the gene matches. Germline values: CDR1 SGHTA, CDR2 FQGTGA. The CDR3 sequence is CASSLMAGASEQYF. The CDR3 bases are TGTGCCAGCAGCTTAATGGCGGGAGCTTCCGAGCAGTACTTC.

V gene TRBV10-3 combines with J gene TRBJ1-2; 7 bases align to TRBD1. The CDR3 has 14 amino acids. Germline trimming cut 6 bases from V and 2 bases from J; bases unmatched to any gene: 6. The germline V gene encodes CDR1 ENHRY and CDR2 SYGVKD. The CDR3 sequence is CAISRQGENYGYTF. The CDR3 DNA is TGTGCCATCAGCAGACAGGGAGAAAACTATGGCTACACCTTC.

This clone was counted a few times. This chain joins TRBV25-1 and TRBJ1-1, with D possibly matching TRBD1 (6 bases). From germline, CDR1 is MGHDK and CDR2 SYGVNS. The CDR3 spans 13 residues. The germline V and J ends were trimmed by 5 bases and 6 bases, with 13 bases remaining between them. CDR3: CASSPTQGSEAFF. CDR3 in DNA: TGTGCCAGCAGTCCAACACAGGGTTCTGAAGCTTTCTTT.

The chain employs TRBV6-5 and TRBJ2-5, with D possibly TRBD1 on 6 matching bases. The CDR3 consists of 13 residues. V lost 7 bases and J lost 4, with 13 bases in between. Germline assignment: CDR1 MNHEY and CDR2 SVGAGI. The CDR3 loop reads CASTKPGVETQYF. The CDR3 region has the DNA TGTGCCAGCACCAAACCAGGGGTAGAGACCCAGTACTTC.

This chain joins TRBV5-6 and TRBJ2-1, with no clear D. Germline V lookup: CDR1 SGHDT, CDR2 YYEEEE. The length of the CDR3 is 14 residues. V was pared by 7 bases and J by 4 bases, with 15 bases between. The CDR3 reads CASFQSPRYNEQFF. The CDR3 region has the DNA TGTGCCAGCTTCCAATCCCCTAGGTACAATGAGCAGTTCTTC.

This clone showed up just once. J is TRBJ1-6 and V is TRBV28; no clear D gene. Germline V gives CDR1 MDHEN, CDR2 SYDVKM. Trimming pared 7 bases from V and 2 bases from J, leaving 3 bases between. This CDR3 region has 12 residues. CDR3 bases: TGTGCCAGCACTACCTATAATTCACCCCTCCACTTT. Translation: CASTTYNSPLHF. Drawing the rest from reference TRBV28 and TRBJ1-6, the complete variable domain is DVKVTQSSRYLVKRTGEKVFLECVQDMDHENMFWYRQDPGLGLRLIYFSYDVKMKEKGDIPEGYSVSREKKERFSLILESASTNQTSMYLCASTTYNSPLHFGNGTRLTVT.